The rows below give T cell receptor beta chains drawn from one sample of a study of blood T cell repertoires in COVID-19. Profiled with immunoSEQ multiplex PCR; TCRdb holds only in-frame clones, not every one. The table has approximately 190,000 clones, 82% seen once; the top ten hold approximately 7.8%. Sequencing input: peripheral blood. The receptors stem from a woman aged 60-70 years with COVID-19, enrolled during active disease. The CDR3 runs from the conserved cysteine through the conserved F or W. D genes are given only for firm matches. Not every row has a clone size; where given, it reads once, few, many or a size class.

>TRBV7-9|.|TRBJ1-5|TRBD1
TGTGCCAGCAGCTTAGGACAGGGTCAGCCCCAGCATTTT
CASSLGQGQPQHF
>TRBV6-1|.|TRBJ1-1|TRBD1
TGTGCCAGCAGTGCCCCGGACAGGGGAAAGGCTAGCACTGAAGCTTTCTTT
CASSAPDRGKASTEAFF
>TRBV2|once|TRBJ2-1|TRBD2
TGTGCCAGCAGTGAACTGGGACTAGGAAACCCAAATGAGCAGTTCTTC
CASSELGLGNPNEQFF
>TRBV15|.|TRBJ2-5|.
TGTGCCACCAGCATCTCAGGTGGGGAGACCCAGTACTTC
CATSISGGETQYF
>TRBV5-6|.|TRBJ2-1|.
TGTGCCAGCAGCAAGGACAGATTCTACAATGAGCAGTTCTTC
CASSKDRFYNEQFF
>TRBV5-1|.|TRBJ2-1|TRBD1
TGCGCCAGCAGCTTGGATACCGGACAGGGTGACGGTGAGCAGTTCTTC
CASSLDTGQGDGEQFF
>TRBV29-1|.|TRBJ1-2|.
TGCAGCGTTGATTTACAGGAACGCGATGGCTACACCTTC
CSVDLQERDGYTF
>TRBV18|.|TRBJ1-2|.
TGTGCCAGCTCACCCCCGTCCTATGGCTACACCTTC
CASSPPSYGYTF
>TRBV6-1|once|TRBJ2-1|TRBD1
TGTGCCAGCAGTGAAGGACAGGGGGGGTACAATGAGCAGTTCTTC
CASSEGQGGYNEQFF
>TRBV14|.|TRBJ1-6|.
TGTGCCAGCAGCCAGTCCCAGGGTTCAAATTCACCCCTCCACTTT
CASSQSQGSNSPLHF
>TRBV9|.|TRBJ1-3|TRBD1
TGTGCCAGCAGCGACACAATAAGGGGGCCTGGAAACACCATATATTTT
CASSDTIRGPGNTIYF
>TRBV19|.|TRBJ2-1|TRBD2
TGTGCCAGTAGTATTAGGGCGGGAGGGCCGGAGCAGTTCTTC
CASSIRAGGPEQFF
>TRBV6-1|few|TRBJ1-5|.
TGTGCCAGCAGTGAAGGATCCCGGGGGAATCAGCCCCAGCATTTT
CASSEGSRGNQPQHF
>TRBV7-9|.|TRBJ2-2|TRBD2
TGTGCCAGCAGATTTCTAGCGGGAGGGCCTCCCGGGGAGCTGTTTTTT
CASRFLAGGPPGELFF
>TRBV6-5|once|TRBJ2-3|.
TGTGCCAGCAGTTACTCGAGGTCCCCCCCTACAGATACGCAGTATTTT
CASSYSRSPPTDTQYF
>TRBV18|.|TRBJ2-1|TRBD1
TGTGCCAGCTCCCTGGACAGGTCTCTCTCCTACAATGAGCAGTTCTTC
CASSLDRSLSYNEQFF
>TRBV5-1|.|TRBJ2-1|TRBD1
TGCGCCAGCAGCTCCGGACAGGGGGCGTTCAATGAGCAGTTCTTC
CASSSGQGAFNEQFF
>TRBV27|.|TRBJ1-6|TRBD1
TGTGCCAGCACCGAAACAGGGGAAAGTTCACCCCTCCACTTT
CASTETGESSPLHF
>TRBV4-3|.|TRBJ1-3|TRBD1
TGCGCCAGCAGCCAAGATCCCACAGGGGGCACTGGAAACACCATATATTTT
CASSQDPTGGTGNTIYF
>TRBV5-1|.|TRBJ2-3|.
TGCGCCAGCAGCCGACAGGTTAGCACAGATACGCAGTATTTT
CASSRQVSTDTQYF
>TRBV7-9|.|TRBJ1-2|.
TGTGCCAGCAAGCGAGAGGGGGGGACGTATGGCTACACCTTC
CASKREGGTYGYTF
>TRBV3-1/TRBV3-2|few|TRBJ2-3|TRBD2
TGTGCCAGCAGCATTAGCGGGAGTAGCGCAGATACGCAGTATTTT
CASSISGSSADTQYF
>TRBV6-5|.|TRBJ2-7|TRBD2
TGTGCCAGCAGTTACTCGAGGCTAGCGGGCGAGCAGTACTTC
CASSYSRLAGEQYF
>TRBV7-2|.|TRBJ2-7|.
TGTGCCAGCAGCTTAGAGGGGGCGGGAACCCAGGGCGAGCAGTACTTC
CASSLEGAGTQGEQYF
>TRBV5-1|.|TRBJ1-2|TRBD1
TGCGCCAGCAGCTTGAACAGGGGGGACGGCTACACCTTC
CASSLNRGDGYTF
>TRBV28|.|TRBJ1-2|.
TGTGCCAGCAGCTGGCGGTATGGCTACACCTTC
CASSWRYGYTF
>TRBV27|.|TRBJ2-7|.
TGTGCCAGCAGTATCAAAAGCCGGGGACTCTTCCCCGTCGAGCAGTACTTC
CASSIKSRGLFPVEQYF
>TRBV7-2|.|TRBJ2-7|TRBD2
TGTGCCAGCAGTCTAGAGCTAGCGGGCATACCCTACGAGCAGTACTTC
CASSLELAGIPYEQYF
>TRBV11-2|once|TRBJ2-1|.
TGTGCCAGCAGCCAAACACGCCCAAGCGATGAGCAGTTCTTC
CASSQTRPSDEQFF
>TRBV18|once|TRBJ1-4|.
TGTGCCAGCTCACCAGAACAGGGCCTTAATGAAAAACTGTTTTTT
CASSPEQGLNEKLFF
>TRBV18|.|TRBJ2-3|.
TGTGCCAGCTCACCGCAATGGGACTTCGGCACAGATACGCAGTATTTT
CASSPQWDFGTDTQYF
>TRBV4-1|.|TRBJ1-5|TRBD1
TGCGCCAGCAGTTATAGGACAGGGGAGGGTCAGCCCCAGCATTTT
CASSYRTGEGQPQHF
>TRBV6-5|.|TRBJ1-5|TRBD1
TGTGCCAGCAGGCGACAGGGAGTGCATCAGCCCCAGCATTTT
CASRRQGVHQPQHF
>TRBV4-3|.|TRBJ2-3|.
TGCGCCAGCAGCCAAGATGTAGGGGCGGCAGATACGCAGTATTTT
CASSQDVGAADTQYF
>TRBV7-2|.|TRBJ2-7|.
TGTGCCAGCAGCCGTCCGGGCGAGCAGTACTTC
CASSRPGEQYF
>TRBV28|.|TRBJ2-5|.
TGTGCCACTGGGGCAGGTCAAGAGACCCAGTACTTC
CATGAGQETQYF
>TRBV7-2|.|TRBJ2-7|TRBD2
TGTGCCAGCAGCTTAAAATCAAGAGCGGGAGTCGCCGAGCAGTACTTC
CASSLKSRAGVAEQYF
>TRBV4-3|.|TRBJ1-6|.
TGCGCCAGCAGCCAAGTTGGGGGAGGGTTGGCTTCACCCCTCCACTTT
CASSQVGGGLASPLHF
>TRBV19|.|TRBJ1-4|TRBD1
TGTGCCAGTAGTAAAGGGACCGGGACAGGGGCTGAAAAACTGTTTTTT
CASSKGTGTGAEKLFF
>TRBV9|.|TRBJ2-2|.
TGTGCCAGCAGCGTAAGCTTTGGGGGCGGGTTTTCCGGGGAGCTGTTTTTT
CASSVSFGGGFSGELFF
>TRBV5-1|.|TRBJ2-3|TRBD2
TGCGCCAGCAGCTCCCGACTAGCGGGGGGGCTGGGGACAGATACGCAGTATTTT
CASSSRLAGGLGTDTQYF
>TRBV6-5|few|TRBJ1-2|.
TGTGCCAGCAGTCCTGGGGCAGGTGGCTACACCTTC
CASSPGAGGYTF
>TRBV10-1|.|TRBJ2-1|.
TGCGCCAGCAGTGAGTCAGGAAGAGGTGAGCAGTTCTTC
CASSESGRGEQFF
>TRBV19|.|TRBJ2-5|.
TGTGCCAGTAGCTTTAGGACAGTTCGTGAGACCCAGTACTTC
CASSFRTVRETQYF
>TRBV3-1/TRBV3-2|.|TRBJ2-7|.
TGTGCCAGCAGCCAAGGGGAAGGGGCGACAATGAGCTCCTACGAGCAGTACTTC
CASSQGEGATMSSYEQYF
>TRBV28|few|TRBJ2-5|.
TGTGCCAGCTTAGCTCATACCCCTGGGGAGACCCAGTACTTC
CASLAHTPGETQYF
>TRBV9|few|TRBJ2-5|TRBD1
TGTGCCAGCAGCGGGGACAGGGCTGGGGAGACCCAGTACTTC
CASSGDRAGETQYF
>TRBV6-1|.|TRBJ1-2|TRBD1
TGTGCCAGCAGTGAAGGGACAGGGCTGGGAGTGATATATGGCTACACCTTC
CASSEGTGLGVIYGYTF
>TRBV2|.|TRBJ2-2|.
TGTGCCAGCAGTGAAGCACTAGGATACACCGGGGAGCTGTTTTTT
CASSEALGYTGELFF
>TRBV28|.|TRBJ1-1|TRBD1
TGTGCCAGCAGTCTGGGACAGGGGGAGGAAGCTTTCTTT
CASSLGQGEEAFF